This T cell receptor (beta chain) comes out of a study of control samples from healthy donors and cancer patients. Assay: immunoSEQ multiplex PCR; the TCRdb copy retains only in-frame clones and omits some. The table has 100,000 to 150,000 clones, about 87% seen once. Trimming shortened V by 10 bases and J by 5 bases, and 11 bases separated the two germline ends. CDR3 size: 11 residues. The germline gives CDR1 LNHDA, CDR2 SQIVND (reference sequence). Specimen: blood. The chain has TRBV19 and TRBJ2-5; D uncertain. The source of this sequence is a man aged 25 to 45 in good health. DNA of the CDR3: TGTGCCACCTCGACGATGGAGACCCAGTACTTC. Its protein is CATSTMETQYF.